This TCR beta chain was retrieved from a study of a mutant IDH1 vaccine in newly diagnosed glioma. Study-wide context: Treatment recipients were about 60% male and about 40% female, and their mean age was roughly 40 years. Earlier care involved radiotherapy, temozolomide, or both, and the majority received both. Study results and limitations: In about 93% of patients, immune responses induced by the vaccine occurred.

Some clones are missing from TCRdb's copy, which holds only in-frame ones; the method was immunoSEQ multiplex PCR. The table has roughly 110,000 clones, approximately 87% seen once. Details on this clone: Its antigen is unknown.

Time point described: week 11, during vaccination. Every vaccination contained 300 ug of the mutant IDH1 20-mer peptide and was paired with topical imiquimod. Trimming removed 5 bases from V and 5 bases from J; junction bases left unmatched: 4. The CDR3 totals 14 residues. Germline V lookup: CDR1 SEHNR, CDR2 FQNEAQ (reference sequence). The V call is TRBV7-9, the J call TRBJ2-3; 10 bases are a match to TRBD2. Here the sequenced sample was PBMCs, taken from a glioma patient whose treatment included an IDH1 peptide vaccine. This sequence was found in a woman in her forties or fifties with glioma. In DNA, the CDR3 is TGTGCCAGCAGCATCGGGACTAGCGAAGATACGCAGTATTTT. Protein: CASSIGTSEDTQYF.